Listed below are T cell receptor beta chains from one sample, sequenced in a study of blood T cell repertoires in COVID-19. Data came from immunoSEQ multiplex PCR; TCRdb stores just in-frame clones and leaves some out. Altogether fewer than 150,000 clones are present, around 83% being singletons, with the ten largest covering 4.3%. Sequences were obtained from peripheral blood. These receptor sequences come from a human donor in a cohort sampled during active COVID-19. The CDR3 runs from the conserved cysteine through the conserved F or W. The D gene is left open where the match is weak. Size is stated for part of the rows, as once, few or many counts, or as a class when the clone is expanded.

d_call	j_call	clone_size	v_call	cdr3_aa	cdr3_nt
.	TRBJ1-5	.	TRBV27	CASSPRQPNQPQHF	TGTGCCAGCAGTCCCCGACAGCCCAATCAGCCCCAGCATTTT
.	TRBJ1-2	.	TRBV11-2	CASSTNDGLSNYGYTF	TGTGCCAGCAGCACTAACGACGGACTTTCTAACTATGGCTACACCTTC
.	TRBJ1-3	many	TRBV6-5	CASRDRVSGNTIYF	TGTGCCAGCAGAGACAGAGTCTCTGGAAACACCATATATTTT
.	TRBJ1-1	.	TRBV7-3	CASSLSPGMNTEAFF	TGTGCCAGCAGCTTATCACCAGGGATGAACACTGAAGCTTTCTTT
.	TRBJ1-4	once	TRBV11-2	CASSLAGGAFNEKLFF	TGTGCCAGCAGCTTAGCGGGGGGGGCCTTTAATGAAAAACTGTTTTTT
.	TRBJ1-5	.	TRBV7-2	CASSSTGLGQPQHF	TGTGCCAGCAGCTCTACAGGGTTGGGTCAGCCCCAGCATTTT
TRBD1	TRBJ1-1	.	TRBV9	CASSVATGAKGDTEAFF	TGTGCCAGCAGCGTAGCGACAGGGGCAAAAGGAGACACTGAAGCTTTCTTT
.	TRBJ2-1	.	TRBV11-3	CASSSGLYEQFF	TGTGCCAGCAGCTCTGGACTATACGAGCAGTTCTTC
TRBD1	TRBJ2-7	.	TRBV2	CASTYTGALLAEQYF	TGTGCCAGCACTTATACAGGGGCCCTCTTGGCCGAGCAGTACTTC
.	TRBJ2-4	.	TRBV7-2	CASSSGLTLAKNIQYF	TGTGCCAGCAGCTCCGGACTGACCCTAGCCAAAAACATTCAGTACTTC
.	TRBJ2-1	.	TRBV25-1	CASSEGGGLGWFF	TGTGCCAGCAGTGAAGGGGGGGGCTTGGGGTGGTTCTTC
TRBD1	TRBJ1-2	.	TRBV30	CARASRGTGGDGYTF	TGTGCCCGGGCTAGCAGGGGGACAGGGGGTGATGGCTACACCTTC
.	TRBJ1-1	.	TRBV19	CASSIVAAENTEAFF	TGTGCCAGTAGTATAGTTGCGGCAGAAAACACTGAAGCTTTCTTT
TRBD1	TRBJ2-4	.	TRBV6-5	CASKTGQGRVQYF	TGTGCCAGCAAAACGGGACAGGGGAGGGTTCAGTACTTC
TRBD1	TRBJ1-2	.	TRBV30	CAWSGQGLVGYTF	TGTGCCTGGAGTGGACAGGGGTTGGTTGGCTACACCTTC
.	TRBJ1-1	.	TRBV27	CASSLFGTGESEAFF	TGTGCCAGCAGTTTATTCGGTACAGGAGAGTCTGAAGCTTTCTTT
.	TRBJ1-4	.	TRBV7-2	CASSLGPGNIPGEKLFF	TGTGCCAGCAGCTTAGGGCCAGGGAACATCCCGGGCGAAAAACTGTTTTTT
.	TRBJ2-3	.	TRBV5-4	CASSPLRGGSTDTQYF	TGTGCCAGCAGCCCCCTGCGGGGCGGAAGCACAGATACGCAGTATTTT
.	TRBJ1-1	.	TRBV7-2	CASSLGGEGTEAFF	TGTGCCAGCAGCTTAGGGGGGGAAGGCACTGAAGCTTTCTTT
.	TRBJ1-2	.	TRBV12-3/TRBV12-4	CASSRTDYGYTF	TGTGCCAGCAGTCGAACTGACTATGGCTACACCTTC
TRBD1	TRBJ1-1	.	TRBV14	CASSQVRGAAFF	TGTGCCAGCAGCCAAGTCAGGGGGGCGGCTTTCTTT